These 27 T cell receptor beta chains were all obtained from the same sample, sequenced in a study of shared clonotypes between healthy human individuals. Naive CD8 cells lacked CD45RO, underwent positive selection for CCR7 and left out terminally differentiated effector memory CD45RA+ cells. Sequencing was performed with immunoSEQ multiplex PCR; in TCRdb, only in-frame clones are kept and a portion is missing. The sample lists some 1,900,000 clones; less than 95% were seen once. The sample consisted of naive CD8+ T cells sorted from blood. These receptors were collected from a man aged 18 to 29 in good health.

A remark on this clone: Other DNA sequences in this specimen translate into the identical CDR3. The V call is TRBV5-1, the J call TRBJ2-7; possibly TRBD2 for D (5 bases). V lost 4 bases, J lost 0 bases, and 8 bases lay in between. The CDR3 is made up of 13 amino acids. CDR1 and CDR2 from the germline V gene are SGHRS and YFSETQ. The CDR3 bases are TGCGCCAGCAGCCTCACTAGCTCCTACGAGCAGTACTTC. It yields the protein CASSLTSSYEQYF.

Regarding this clone: Given a much more abundant clone one base away, this may be a read error. The CDR3 here is CASSPDSYGYTF. The CDR3 DNA sequence: TGTGCCAGCAGCCCCGACAGCTATGGCTACACCTTC. The J gene is TRBJ1-2, the V gene TRBV2, with a weak D call TRBD1 (5 bases). Trimming took off 6 bases at V and 4 bases at J, with 9 bases between the two ends. CDR1 is SNHLY, CDR2 FYNNEI, per germline. The CDR3 sequence is 12 residues long.

The CDR3 sequence: CASSGIDRGDNQPQHF. The CDR3 DNA is TGTGCCAGCAGTGGGATAGACAGGGGAGACAATCAGCCCCAGCATTTT. The genes are TRBV28 and TRBJ1-5, with 8 bases identical to TRBD1. The CDR3 is 16 residues long. CDR1 and CDR2 from the germline V gene are MDHEN and SYDVKM. J lost 3 bases, V lost 5 bases, and 9 bases had no gene match.

The chain is built from TRBV6-4 and TRBJ2-2, with D possibly matching TRBD1 (5 bases). Germline-derived CDR1 and CDR2 are MRHNA and SNTAGT. CDR3 length: 16 residues. Trimming took off 0 bases at V and 4 bases at J, with 12 bases between the two ends. The CDR3 sequence is CASSDSTRVGTGELFF. The CDR3 region has the DNA TGTGCCAGCAGTGACTCGACCAGGGTTGGCACCGGGGAGCTGTTTTTT.

Regarding this clone: Other DNA sequences in the same sample also yield this CDR3. The chain carries TRBV13 and TRBJ1-1; TRBD1 agrees at 7 bases. CDR3 length: 14 residues. Trimming took 5 bases from V and 0 from J; bases not matched to a gene: 3. Germline V gives CDR1 PRHDT, CDR2 FYEKMQ (reference sequence). The CDR3 coding sequence is TGTGCCAGCAGCCAGGGGGTCATGAACACTGAAGCTTTCTTT. It specifies CASSQGVMNTEAFF. Combining the CDR3 with reference TRBV13 and TRBJ1-1 gives the whole variable domain AAGVIQSPRHLIKEKRETATLKCYPIPRHDTVYWYQQGPGQDPQFLISFYEKMQSDKGSIPDRFSAQQFSDYHSELNMSSLELGDSALYFCASSQGVMNTEAFFGQGTRLTVV.

CDR3 DNA: TGTGCCAGCAGCCACGGCGGGGGAGCTTTCTTT. Its protein product is CASSHGGGAFF. The rearrangement uses TRBV11-2 and TRBJ1-1, with D maybe TRBD1 (5 bases). V lost 5 bases to trimming and J lost 10 bases, with 11 bases between them. This CDR3 comprises 11 residues. Germline loops: CDR1 SGHAT, CDR2 FQNNGV.

The chain is built from TRBV10-3 and TRBJ2-7, with D perhaps assigned TRBD1 or TRBD2 (5 bases each). V lost 8 bases, J lost 0 bases, and 14 bases lay in between. Germline V gene sequence: CDR1 ENHRY, CDR2 SYGVKD. The CDR3 sequence is 14 residues long. CDR3 in DNA: TGTGCCATCGCCCCCCGGGACGGCTCCTACGAGCAGTACTTC. It translates to CAIAPRDGSYEQYF.

The CDR3 sequence is CASSENLANTGELFF. CDR3 nucleotides: TGTGCCAGCAGTGAGAATCTGGCGAACACCGGGGAGCTGTTTTTT. The chain carries TRBV2 and TRBJ2-2; no definite D call. V gave up 3 bases and J gave up 0 bases, with 8 bases separating them. The CDR3 is 15 amino acids. Germline lookup yields CDR1 SNHLY and CDR2 FYNNEI.

The gene calls are TRBV5-6 and TRBJ2-5; the match to TRBD1 covers 9 bases. The V gene's germline CDR1 is SGHDT and CDR2 YYEEEE. Losses at the gene ends were 2 bases for V and 5 bases for J; bases not matched to a gene: 7. The CDR3 covers 15 residues. The DNA of the CDR3 is TGTGCCAGCAGCTTCGGGACAGGGCAACGGGAGACCCAGTACTTC. Translation: CASSFGTGQRETQYF.

The chain carries TRBV11-2 and TRBJ1-1; TRBD1 is a possible D gene (5 bases). The V end was cut by 4 bases, the J end by 3 bases, with 12 bases between. CDR3 length: 14 amino acids. Germline V gene sequence: CDR1 SGHAT, CDR2 FQNNGV. CDR3 bases: TGTGCCAGCAGCTGGACCGGGACTCACACTGAAGCTTTCTTT. Translation: CASSWTGTHTEAFF.

The CDR3 bases are TGTGCCAGCAGCCAGATAGAGGACAGGCCGAACCAGGGGTACACCTTC. It translates to CASSQIEDRPNQGYTF. The chain joins TRBV28 to TRBJ1-2, with 7 bases aligning to TRBD1. The CDR3 runs 16 residues. The ends lost 6 bases at V and 11 bases at J; junction bases unmatched: 21. Per germline, CDR1 MDHEN and CDR2 SYDVKM.

This clone appeared a single time. The chain links TRBV2 to TRBJ2-7; D is unclear. V was trimmed by 2 bases and J by 0 bases, leaving 11 bases between them. CDR1 is SNHLY, CDR2 FYNNEI, per germline. CDR3 length: 15 amino acids. The CDR3 DNA is TGTGCCAGCAGTGAAACTCAGGCCAGCTCCTACGAGCAGTACTTC. Its protein is CASSETQASSYEQYF.

V is TRBV11-2 and J is TRBJ2-1, with a weak D call TRBD1 (5 bases). Between the trimmed V and J ends, which lost 1 base and 5 bases, there was a span of 6 bases. Germline V gives CDR1 SGHAT, CDR2 FQNNGV. The CDR3 runs 13 residues. This CDR3 is CASSLVRDNEQFF. CDR3 in DNA: TGTGCCAGCAGCTTAGTCAGGGACAATGAGCAGTTCTTC.

The chain has TRBV7-3 and TRBJ2-1, with a tentative D call TRBD2 (6 bases). The CDR3 length is 15 residues. Germline loops: CDR1 SGHTA, CDR2 FQGTGA. V was cut by 5 bases and J by 5 bases, with 16 bases left in between. The CDR3 DNA is TGTGCCAGCAGCCCATTGGCGGGAATTAACAATGAGCAGTTCTTC. It translates to CASSPLAGINNEQFF.

This clone was counted a single time. This chain links TRBV5-8 with TRBJ1-2, with D maybe TRBD1 (5 bases). V lost 9 bases, J lost 3 bases, and 18 bases lay in between. Germline assignment: CDR1 SGHTS and CDR2 YDEGEE. This CDR3 comprises 14 residues. Written as DNA, the CDR3 is TGTGCCAACTCACAGGAAAGGCCAGACTATGGCTACACCTTC. This sequence encodes CANSQERPDYGYTF.

The gene calls are TRBV9 and TRBJ2-2; D call uncertain. CDR1 and CDR2 (germline): SGDLS, YYNGEE. The V end lost 4 bases, the J end lost 1 base, and 17 bases lay between the germline ends. This CDR3 is built from 17 residues. In DNA form, the CDR3 reads TGTGCCAGCAGCATCCATGGTGGCGGCCTGAACACCGGGGAGCTGTTTTTT. Protein sequence: CASSIHGGGLNTGELFF.

V gene TRBV10-3 combines with J gene TRBJ2-5, with 12 positions matching TRBD2. The CDR3 sequence is 17 residues long. CDR1 is ENHRY and CDR2 is SYGVKD in the germline V gene. J lost 2 bases, V lost 0 bases, and 4 bases had no gene match. The chain's CDR3 is CAISESLGLAGQETQYF. The CDR3 nucleotides are TGTGCCATCAGTGAGTCCCTCGGACTAGCGGGGCAAGAGACCCAGTACTTC.

The chain uses TRBV4-3 and TRBJ2-2, with D hard to call. There are 15 residues in the CDR3. V lost 4 bases and J 3 bases, leaving 12 bases between the germline ends. The germline gives CDR1 LGHNA, CDR2 YSLEER. The CDR3 nucleotides are TGCGCCAGCAGCCGGCTATATGGGGACACCGGGGAGCTGTTTTTT. Protein sequence: CASSRLYGDTGELFF.

The chain is built from TRBV7-6 and TRBJ2-5; D gene uncertain. With 5 bases removed from V and 5 bases from J, the gap between germline ends came to 12 bases. The germline V gene encodes CDR1 SGHVS and CDR2 FNYEAQ. This CDR3 spans 13 amino acids. The CDR3 here is CASSLDAMETQYF. The CDR3 nucleotides are TGTGCCAGCAGCCTCGACGCGATGGAGACCCAGTACTTC.

The rearrangement uses TRBV6-5 and TRBJ2-5, with D maybe TRBD1 (6 bases). V was clipped by 1 base and J by 5 bases, with 11 bases between them. There are 14 residues in the CDR3. Germline V gene sequence: CDR1 MNHEY, CDR2 SVGAGI. The CDR3 spells CASSYLGAGETQYF. In nucleotides, the CDR3 is TGTGCCAGCAGTTACTTGGGGGCTGGGGAGACCCAGTACTTC.

The chain recombines TRBV5-4 with TRBJ1-2; possible D gene TRBD1, 6 bases. Germline V gene lookup returns CDR1 SGHNT and CDR2 YYREEE (reference sequence). The ends were cut back, 3 bases at V and 6 bases at J, with 9 bases in the middle. The CDR3 runs 12 residues. Written as DNA, the CDR3 is TGTGCCAGCAGCTCATACAGGGATGGCTACACCTTC. It translates to CASSSYRDGYTF.

The rearrangement uses TRBV9 and TRBJ1-2; possibly TRBD1 for D (5 bases). Germline assignment: CDR1 SGDLS and CDR2 YYNGEE. This CDR3 is built from 15 residues. V was clipped by 0 bases and J by 2 bases, with 11 bases between them. The CDR3, as DNA: TGTGCCAGCAGCGTAGCTGGGGGTACCAACTATGGCTACACCTTC. The encoded protein is CASSVAGGTNYGYTF.

The chain couples TRBV14 to TRBJ2-7; TRBD2 matches 10 bases. Germline-derived CDR1 and CDR2 are SGHDN and FVKESK. Trimming removed 1 base from V and 4 bases from J; junction bases left unmatched: 4. CDR3 length: 15 amino acids. In DNA form, the CDR3 reads TGTGCCAGCAGCCAAGTTTCTAGCGGGAGATACGAGCAGTACTTC. Translating it yields CASSQVSSGRYEQYF.

J is TRBJ2-1 and V is TRBV7-8, with 11 bases identical to TRBD2. J lost 4 bases, V lost 5 bases, and 4 bases had no gene match. This CDR3 is 15 amino acids long. The germline V gene encodes CDR1 SGHVS and CDR2 FQNEAQ. CDR3 region: CASSPTSGGYNEQFF. DNA of the CDR3: TGTGCCAGCAGCCCCACTAGCGGGGGATACAATGAGCAGTTCTTC.

Points on this clone: Other DNA sequences in this sample translate to the same CDR3. The genes are TRBV27 and TRBJ2-7, with TRBD1 identical over 9 bases. The germline gives CDR1 MNHEY, CDR2 SMNVEV (reference sequence). The CDR3 is 14 amino acids. J gave up 1 base and V 3 bases, and 1 base lay outside the gene matches. CDR3 nucleotides: TGTGCCAGCAGTTTCGGGACAGGGTCCTACGAGCAGTACTTC. This codes for CASSFGTGSYEQYF.

The rearrangement links TRBV9 to TRBJ2-2; 12 bases are shared with TRBD2. Germline V gene sequence: CDR1 SGDLS, CDR2 YYNGEE. The ends lost 3 bases at V and 5 bases at J; junction bases unmatched: 11. The CDR3 spans 18 residues. CDR3 protein: CASSGEGGLAGRTGELFF. The CDR3 DNA reads TGTGCCAGCAGCGGAGAGGGGGGACTAGCGGGTCGGACCGGGGAGCTGTTTTTT. The variable domain in full, with the rest retrieved from reference TRBV9 and TRBJ2-2, is DSGVTQTPKHLITATGQRVTLRCSPRSGDLSVYWYQQSLDQGLQFLIQYYNGEERAKGNILERFSAQQFPDLHSELNLSSLELGDSALYFCASSGEGGLAGRTGELFFGEGSRLTVL.

The CDR3 DNA reads TGTGCCAGCAGCCACCCTTACACGGAGGCGGGAGGGCCGGTCGGGGAGCTGTTTTTT. Translating gives CASSHPYTEAGGPVGELFF. This chain joins TRBV7-9 and TRBJ2-2; 9 bases are shared with TRBD2. The CDR3 spans 19 residues. V gave up 5 bases and J gave up 7 bases; unmatched junction bases: 20. The germline V gene encodes CDR1 SEHNR and CDR2 FQNEAQ (reference sequence).